The 32 T cell receptor beta chains listed next were all sequenced from one sample in a study of shared clonotypes between healthy human individuals. Sequencing was performed with immunoSEQ multiplex PCR; in TCRdb, only in-frame clones are kept and a portion is missing. The sample holds millions of clones; approximately 93% are singletons and the top ten take about 0.39%. Sequences were obtained from naive CD4+ T cells from PBMCs. Sample subset: CD45RA+ positively selected. The receptors shown here come from a man younger than 30 in good health. Some clones in this sample may be carry-over from other donors' samples.

CDR3 loop: CASSDPGLMDEQFF. The CDR3 nucleotides are TGTGCCAGCAGCGACCCGGGACTAATGGATGAGCAGTTCTTC. The rearrangement joins TRBV5-6 to TRBJ2-1; TRBD2 agrees at 7 bases. Germline V gives CDR1 SGHDT, CDR2 YYEEEE. Trimming at V came to 4 bases and at J to 8 bases, leaving 9 bases not matched to a gene. CDR3 length: 14 amino acids.

The CDR3 is CASSLHGYNSPLHF. The CDR3 bases are TGTGCCAGCAGCTTACACGGGTATAATTCACCCCTCCACTTT. The rearrangement links TRBV7-2 to TRBJ1-6; no clear D. This CDR3 has 14 amino acids. Trimming took off 2 bases at V and 4 bases at J, with 6 bases between the two ends. Germline lookup yields CDR1 SGHTA and CDR2 FQGNSA.

This sequence joins TRBV30 and TRBJ2-7; possibly TRBD1 for D (6 bases). The CDR3 has 12 residues. The germline gives CDR1 GTSNPN, CDR2 SVGIG (reference sequence). V shed 1 base and J shed 7 bases, with 11 bases lying between them. This CDR3 reads CAWSETQGEQYF. The CDR3 DNA reads TGTGCCTGGAGTGAGACACAGGGTGAGCAGTACTTC.

The chain carries TRBV28 and TRBJ1-5; possible D gene TRBD1, 5 bases. V was pared by 6 bases and J by 7 bases, with 13 bases between. Germline V gives CDR1 MDHEN, CDR2 SYDVKM. The CDR3 extends over 13 amino acids. The CDR3 nucleotides read TGTGCCAGCAGAGCGACGGGGGAGCAGCCCCAGCATTTT. Its translation: CASRATGEQPQHF.

The rearrangement joins TRBV5-4 to TRBJ1-1; 8 nucleotides agree with TRBD1. V shed 0 bases and J 6 bases; nucleotides not matched to a gene: 13. Germline V gives CDR1 SGHNT, CDR2 YYREEE (reference sequence). CDR3 length equals 17 residues. The CDR3 coding sequence is TGTGCCAGCAGCTTGGGCGCTTCTGCGACAGGGGTCCCTGAAGCTTTCTTT. Translated: CASSLGASATGVPEAFF.

The chain uses TRBV7-6 and TRBJ1-2; tentatively, D is TRBD1 (6 bases). The CDR3 spans 13 residues. The germline V and J ends were trimmed by 5 bases and 2 bases, with 9 bases remaining between them. Germline V lookup: CDR1 SGHVS, CDR2 FNYEAQ. The DNA for the CDR3 is TGTGCCAGCAGCGAGAGGGGGAACTATGGCTACACCTTC. This codes for CASSERGNYGYTF.

About this clone: The same CDR3 also results from other DNA sequences found in this sample. The chain recombines TRBV5-1 with TRBJ1-1; D not certain. The CDR3 consists of 14 residues. The V gene lost 0 bases and the J gene lost 0 bases, with 6 bases spanning the gap. CDR1 and CDR2 (germline): SGHRS, YFSETQ. CDR3 nucleotide sequence: TGCGCCAGCAGCTTGGACAACCTGAACACTGAAGCTTTCTTT. The encoded protein is CASSLDNLNTEAFF.

The table lists this clone with a few counts. This chain links TRBV6-5 with TRBJ2-1, with D perhaps given as TRBD1 or TRBD2 (5 bases each). This CDR3 comprises 15 residues. Trimming took 4 bases from V and 4 from J, leaving 14 bases between them. CDR1 MNHEY and CDR2 SVGAGI come from the germline V gene. The CDR3 loop is CASSSSGQPYNEQFF. CDR3 nucleotides: TGTGCCAGCAGTTCGTCGGGGCAGCCTTACAATGAGCAGTTCTTC.

V usage is TRBV29-1 and J usage is TRBJ1-1, with D tentatively TRBD1 (5 bases). Per the germline V gene, CDR1 is SQVTM and CDR2 is ANQGSEA. The CDR3 sequence is 12 residues long. The CDR3 region is CRAGFTNTEAFF. The CDR3 DNA reads as TGCAGAGCAGGGTTTACTAACACTGAAGCTTTCTTT.

Points on this clone: Other DNA sequences within the sample encode an identical CDR3. The rearrangement uses TRBV28 and TRBJ1-1; D call uncertain. The V and J ends lost 3 bases and 4 bases respectively, with 12 bases between them. The CDR3 is 14 amino acids. Germline V CDR1 and CDR2: MDHEN, SYDVKM. The CDR3 nucleotides read TGTGCCAGCAGTTTGCGGGGTTTGTCCACTGAAGCTTTCTTT. It yields the protein CASSLRGLSTEAFF.

The chain employs TRBV18 and TRBJ2-4; the D call may be TRBD1 or TRBD2 (5 bases each). This CDR3 is built from 14 residues. V was pared by 2 bases and J by 10 bases, with 15 bases between. Germline CDR1 and CDR2: KGHSH and LQKENI. The CDR3 is CASSPGVGREIQYF. CDR3 bases: TGTGCCAGCTCACCAGGTGTGGGCAGGGAGATTCAGTACTTC.

The V and J genes are TRBV5-1 and TRBJ2-5; D ambiguous. The V end lost 4 bases, the J end lost 2 bases, and 12 bases lay between the germline ends. Per the germline V gene, CDR1 is SGHRS and CDR2 is YFSETQ. The CDR3 extends over 14 amino acids. The CDR3 coding sequence is TGCGCCAGCAGCGTTTTTGGGCATCAAGAGACCCAGTACTTC. Protein: CASSVFGHQETQYF.

In its sample, this clone was seen once. The chain recombines TRBV7-8 with TRBJ1-1, with a possible D match to TRBD1 (5 bases). The CDR3 is made up of 14 amino acids. The V gene's germline CDR1 is SGHVS and CDR2 FQNEAQ. Deletions cut 4 bases from V and 6 bases from J, with 15 bases between. For the CDR3, the DNA is TGTGCCAGCAGCTGGGACTTATTACTCGCTGAAGCTTTCTTT. This encodes CASSWDLLLAEAFF.

The table lists this clone with a count of one. The CDR3 sequence: CASSLWGLAGVETQYF. CDR3 bases: TGTGCCAGCAGCTTATGGGGACTAGCGGGAGTGGAGACCCAGTACTTC. This chain links TRBV7-3 with TRBJ2-5, with 14 bases aligning to TRBD2. The CDR3 has 16 residues. The ends lost 2 bases at V and 5 bases at J; junction bases unmatched: 4. Looked up from germline, CDR1 is SGHTA and CDR2 is FQGTGA.

The table lists this clone with a count of one. The gene calls are TRBV5-1 and TRBJ2-3, with 11 bases aligning to TRBD2. This CDR3 comprises 15 residues. The ends lost 7 bases at V and 5 bases at J; junction bases unmatched: 9. Per the germline V gene, CDR1 is SGHRS and CDR2 is YFSETQ. The CDR3 protein is CASAILAGGIDTQYF. The CDR3, as DNA: TGCGCCAGCGCGATTCTAGCGGGAGGTATAGATACGCAGTATTTT.

On this clone: Other nucleotide sequences in the sample specify the same CDR3. The gene calls are TRBV25-1 and TRBJ1-3; D unclear. The CDR3 contains 15 residues. Germline loops: CDR1 MGHDK, CDR2 SYGVNS. The germline V and J ends were trimmed by 3 bases and 2 bases, with 11 bases remaining between them. The CDR3 reads CASSDPRGAGNTIYF. CDR3 DNA: TGTGCCAGCAGTGACCCCCGCGGGGCTGGAAACACCATATATTTT.

Details on this clone: The same CDR3 also results from other DNA sequences found in this sample. The rearrangement uses TRBV6-1 and TRBJ2-1, with D maybe TRBD2 (6 bases). This CDR3 has 14 amino acids. V gave up 0 bases and J gave up 3 bases, with 6 bases separating them. Germline lookup yields CDR1 MNHNS and CDR2 SASEGT. CDR3 region: CASSEAGGYNEQFF. The CDR3 bases are TGTGCCAGCAGTGAAGCGGGAGGCTACAATGAGCAGTTCTTC.

The chain carries TRBV10-3 and TRBJ2-5, with D perhaps matching TRBD2 (5 bases). The CDR3 consists of 14 residues. Trimming pared 4 bases from V and 5 bases from J, leaving 14 bases between. CDR1 ENHRY and CDR2 SYGVKD come from the germline V gene. CDR3 sequence (DNA): TGTGCCATCAGTGGAAAACTAGTTTCGGAGACCCAGTACTTC. It is translated as CAISGKLVSETQYF.

The chain recombines TRBV5-1 with TRBJ1-4; possible D gene TRBD1, 6 bases. Trimming removed 4 bases from V and 7 bases from J, with 14 bases in between. Looked up from germline, CDR1 is SGHRS and CDR2 is YFSETQ. This CDR3 is built from 14 residues. The CDR3 DNA reads TGCGCCAGCAGCGGGGGCCCCAAGGGTGAAAAACTGTTTTTT. This codes for CASSGGPKGEKLFF.

Comments on this clone: The sample has other DNA sequences that encode this CDR3 too. This chain links TRBV7-9 with TRBJ2-2; the D is unclear. Trimming shortened V by 3 bases and J by 5 bases, and 7 bases separated the two germline ends. This CDR3 has 13 amino acids. The V gene's germline CDR1 is SEHNR and CDR2 FQNEAQ (reference sequence). This CDR3 is CASSLEGTGELFF. The CDR3 DNA follows: TGTGCCAGCAGCTTGGAAGGGACCGGGGAGCTGTTTTTT.

The rearrangement links TRBV6-1 to TRBJ1-2; perhaps TRBD1 as D (5 bases). The CDR3 sequence is 13 residues long. With 8 bases removed from V and 4 bases from J, the gap between germline ends came to 14 bases. CDR1 MNHNS and CDR2 SASEGT come from the germline V gene. The CDR3 DNA follows: TGTGCCAGCTCCTTCAGGGCCGTCTATGGCTACACCTTC. Translation gives CASSFRAVYGYTF.

This clone turned up a few times. This chain uses TRBV5-1 with TRBJ2-4; no reliable D call. V was pared by 4 bases and J by 1 base, with 12 bases between. This CDR3 spans 15 amino acids. Germline CDR1 is SGHRS and CDR2 is YFSETQ. The chain's CDR3 is CASSPTPQAKNIQYF. CDR3 coding DNA: TGCGCCAGCAGCCCGACACCGCAGGCCAAAAACATTCAGTACTTC.

Note on this clone: Other DNA sequences within the sample encode an identical CDR3. The V and J genes are TRBV6-5 and TRBJ2-7, with TRBD2 matching over 9 bases. Germline V gene data show CDR1 as MNHEY and CDR2 as SVGAGI. V lost 0 bases to trimming and J lost 4 bases; unmatched junction nucleotides: 4. This CDR3 comprises 15 residues. CDR3 amino acids: CASSYSSGSIYEQYF. In DNA form, the CDR3 reads TGTGCCAGCAGTTACTCTAGCGGGAGTATTTACGAGCAGTACTTC.

J is TRBJ2-1 and V is TRBV7-2, with D perhaps matching TRBD1 (5 bases). Trimming removed 4 bases from V and 10 bases from J, with 11 bases in between. This CDR3 comprises 12 residues. Germline loops: CDR1 SGHTA, CDR2 FQGNSA. The CDR3 DNA sequence: TGTGCCAGCAGCTATCAGGGTCGGGAGCAGTTCTTC. Translated: CASSYQGREQFF.

In this sample, this clone turned up once. The V and J genes are TRBV6-6 and TRBJ2-6; D remains unclear. The CDR3 is made up of 13 amino acids. Trimming pared 3 bases from V and 3 bases from J, leaving 3 bases between. Germline values: CDR1 MNHNY, CDR2 SVGAGI (reference sequence). CDR3 in amino acids: CASSYGGANVLTF. The CDR3, as DNA: TGTGCCAGCAGTTATGGTGGGGCCAACGTCCTGACTTTC.

V gene TRBV15 combines with J gene TRBJ2-7, with D possibly matching TRBD2 (5 bases). The CDR3 has 15 residues. CDR1 is LNHNV and CDR2 is YYDKDF in the germline V gene (reference sequence). V lost 0 bases to trimming and J lost 4 bases, with 13 bases between them. The CDR3 is CATSRDPGILYEQYF. CDR3 bases: TGTGCCACCAGCAGAGACCCCGGGATTCTATACGAGCAGTACTTC. Full variable domain (missing parts from reference TRBV15 and TRBJ2-7): DAMVIQNPRYQVTQFGKPVTLSCSQTLNHNVMYWYQQKSSQAPKLLFHYYDKDFNNEADTPDNFQSRRPNTSFCFLDIRSPGLGDTAMYLCATSRDPGILYEQYFGPGTRLTVT.

This clone was seen a few times. The rearrangement links TRBV5-1 to TRBJ1-1; D possibly corresponds to TRBD1 (5 bases). Germline CDR1 SGHRS, CDR2 YFSETQ. V lost 4 bases, J lost 3 bases, and 16 bases lay in between. The CDR3 consists of 15 residues. CDR3: CASSRGALGDTEAFF. CDR3 coding DNA: TGCGCCAGCAGCCGCGGGGCTCTGGGGGACACTGAAGCTTTCTTT.

This chain connects TRBV30 to TRBJ1-5; D unclear. V lost 5 bases and J 0 bases, leaving 8 bases between the germline ends. This CDR3 has 13 amino acids. Germline values: CDR1 GTSNPN, CDR2 SVGIG (reference sequence). CDR3 in amino acids: CAWGRNSNQPQHF. CDR3 DNA: TGTGCCTGGGGGCGGAATAGCAATCAGCCCCAGCATTTT.

The chain links TRBV30 to TRBJ2-2; TRBD1 aligns across 10 bases. Germline assignment: CDR1 GTSNPN and CDR2 SVGIG (reference sequence). Trimming cost V 2 bases and J 7 bases; bases outside gene matches: 10. The CDR3 totals 16 residues. The CDR3, as DNA: TGTGCCTGGAGTCCGGGACAGGGGAAAGGGGTCGGGGAGCTGTTTTTT. This gives the protein CAWSPGQGKGVGELFF.

The V and J genes are TRBV27 and TRBJ2-7, with 9 positions matching TRBD2. This CDR3 spans 16 amino acids. Trimming took 1 base from V and 2 from J; bases not matched to a gene: 6. Germline loops: CDR1 MNHEY, CDR2 SMNVEV (reference sequence). Written as DNA, the CDR3 is TGTGCCAGCAGTTTATTAGCGGGGGCGCTCCCCTACGAGCAGTACTTC. It yields the protein CASSLLAGALPYEQYF.

The CDR3 coding sequence is TGTGCCAGCAGCCCCCGCCGGACAGGGGGCGAAGCTAGCGGGACTAACGAGCAGTACTTC. This codes for CASSPRRTGGEASGTNEQYF. The gene calls are TRBV28 and TRBJ2-7; 11 bases agree with TRBD1. CDR3 length: 20 residues. V shed 6 bases, J shed 5 bases, and the junction held 24 bases outside the gene matches. CDR1 is MDHEN, CDR2 SYDVKM, per germline.

This rearrangement joins TRBV28 to TRBJ2-7, with a possible D match to TRBD2 (5 bases). The CDR3 sequence is 16 residues long. Germline V gene lookup returns CDR1 MDHEN and CDR2 SYDVKM. With 4 bases removed from V and 0 bases from J, the gap between germline ends came to 16 bases. CDR3 protein: CASSSYTPDSSYEQYF. The CDR3 DNA is TGTGCCAGCAGTTCCTATACCCCGGACTCCTCCTACGAGCAGTACTTC.